The 10 T cell receptor beta chains below were found in one sample sequenced in a study of OX40 agonist ivuxolimab in advanced cancers. Some clones are missing from TCRdb's copy, which holds only in-frame ones; the method was immunoSEQ multiplex PCR. The sample yields around 66,000 clones, roughly 92% seen once. This specimen was CD4+ or CD8+ T cells sorted from blood, taken in a trial of the OX40 agonist ivuxolimab. These receptor sequences come from an adult with an advanced solid tumor such as melanoma, head and neck, liver or kidney cancer.

This rearrangement joins TRBV13 to TRBJ1-2; 7 bases match TRBD1. J gave up 3 bases and V 6 bases, and 4 bases lay outside the gene matches. The CDR3 sequence is 13 residues long. CDR1 is PRHDT and CDR2 is FYEKMQ in the germline V gene (reference sequence). CDR3 loop: CASSTGQYYGYTF. The CDR3 region has the DNA TGTGCCAGCAGTACGGGACAGTACTATGGCTACACCTTC.

The chain links TRBV4-2 to TRBJ1-3; D ambiguous. The V gene lost 1 base and the J gene lost 0 bases, with 10 bases spanning the gap. Germline CDR1 LGHNA, CDR2 YNFKEQ. The CDR3 has 16 amino acids. Here the CDR3 reads CASSQVGVSSGNTIYF. The DNA of the CDR3 is TGTGCCAGCAGCCAAGTGGGAGTTTCCTCTGGAAACACCATATATTTT.

The V call is TRBV5-1, the J call TRBJ2-2, with D unresolved. Trimming stripped 0 bases from V and 0 bases from J, with 3 bases between. CDR1 is SGHRS, CDR2 YFSETQ, per germline. The length of the CDR3 is 14 residues. The CDR3 here is CASSLGPNTGELFF. For the CDR3, the DNA is TGCGCCAGCAGCTTGGGCCCGAACACCGGGGAGCTGTTTTTT.

The chain recombines TRBV21-1 with TRBJ1-3. TRBV21-1 has pseudogene status. This CDR3 comprises 16 residues. CDR3 region: CASDLKLYRSGNTIYF. CDR3 bases: TGTGCCAGCGACCTCAAGCTTTACCGCTCTGGAAACACCATATATTTT.

The chain employs TRBV30 and TRBJ1-1; D unclear. The CDR3 contains 14 residues. V was trimmed by 1 base and J by 1 base, leaving 10 bases between them. CDR1 and CDR2 (germline): GTSNPN, SVGIG (reference sequence). CDR3 region: CAWSGVSGNTEAFF. CDR3 DNA sequence: TGTGCCTGGAGTGGGGTCAGTGGGAACACTGAAGCTTTCTTT.

The chain joins TRBV27 to TRBJ2-7; no reliable D call. The germline V gene has CDR1 MNHEY and CDR2 SMNVEV (reference sequence). Between the trimmed V and J ends, which lost 3 bases and 4 bases, there was a span of 13 bases. This CDR3 region has 14 residues. This CDR3 reads CASSFFDGPYEQYF. The DNA of the CDR3 is TGTGCCAGCAGTTTTTTTGACGGACCGTACGAGCAGTACTTC.

CDR3 sequence reads: CASSQVPSSYNEQFF. The CDR3, as DNA: TGCGCCAGCAGCCAAGTTCCTAGCTCCTACAATGAGCAGTTCTTC. The V call is TRBV4-1, the J call TRBJ2-1, with D unclear. V was clipped by 1 base and J by 0 bases, with 7 bases between them. The CDR3 consists of 15 residues. Germline V gene sequence: CDR1 MGHRA, CDR2 YSYEKL.

This chain links TRBV9 with TRBJ2-7; 12 bases align to TRBD1. The CDR3 is 14 amino acids. V gave up 3 bases and J gave up 7 bases; unmatched junction bases: 5. Germline V CDR1 and CDR2: SGDLS, YYNGEE. The DNA for the CDR3 is TGTGCCAGCAGCGAGGGACAGGGGGCGGTTGAGCAGTACTTC. This sequence encodes CASSEGQGAVEQYF.

V is TRBV9 and J is TRBJ1-1; D gene unclear. The V end lost 1 base, the J end lost 4 bases, and 8 bases lay between the germline ends. The germline CDR1 and CDR2 sequences are SGDLS and YYNGEE. The CDR3 extends over 13 amino acids. CDR3 in amino acids: CASSVIVGTEAFF. CDR3 coding DNA: TGTGCCAGCAGCGTAATTGTCGGCACTGAAGCTTTCTTT.

J is TRBJ1-2 and V is TRBV6-1; a possible D gene is TRBD1 (6 bases). V was shortened by 8 bases and J by 5 bases, with 18 bases between the two germline ends. The CDR3 loop spans 14 amino acids. Germline V lookup: CDR1 MNHNS, CDR2 SASEGT. In nucleotides, the CDR3 is TGTGCCAGCTGGGACGAGACAGGTGATTATGGCTACACCTTC. Residues: CASWDETGDYGYTF.